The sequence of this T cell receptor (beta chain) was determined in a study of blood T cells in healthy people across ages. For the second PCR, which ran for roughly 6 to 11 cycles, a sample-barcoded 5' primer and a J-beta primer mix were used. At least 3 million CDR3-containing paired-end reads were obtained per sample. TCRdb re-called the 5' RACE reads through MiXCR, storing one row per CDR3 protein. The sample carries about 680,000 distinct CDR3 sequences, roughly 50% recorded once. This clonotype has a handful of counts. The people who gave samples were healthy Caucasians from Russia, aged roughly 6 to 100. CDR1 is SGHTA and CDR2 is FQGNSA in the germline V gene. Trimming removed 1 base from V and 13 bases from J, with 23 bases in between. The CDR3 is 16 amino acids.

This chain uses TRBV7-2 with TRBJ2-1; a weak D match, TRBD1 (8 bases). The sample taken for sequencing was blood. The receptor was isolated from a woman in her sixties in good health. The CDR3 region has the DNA TGTGCCAGCAGCTTAGACTACAGGGGGAGGGATTTGGGACAGTTCTTC. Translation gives CASSLDYRGRDLGQFF.